A single sample gave rise to the 28 T cell receptor beta chains below, sequenced in a study of identifying expanded T cells in peripheral blood. Sequenced by immunoSEQ multiplex PCR; TCRdb stores in-frame clones only, minus some. The sample carries about 90,000 clones, approximately 83% recorded once. Sequences were obtained from blood. The receptors come from a person aged 18-69 years in good health.

The chain combines TRBV19 with TRBJ1-2; D unresolved. The CDR3 has 12 residues. Germline V gene lookup returns CDR1 LNHDA and CDR2 SQIVND (reference sequence). Trimming removed 3 bases at V and 10 bases at J, with 12 bases between. CDR3 region: CASSIVGRAYTF. Written as DNA, the CDR3 is TGTGCCAGTAGTATTGTTGGGAGAGCCTACACCTTC.

The chain couples TRBV19 to TRBJ1-2; TRBD1 matches 8 bases. The germline gives CDR1 LNHDA, CDR2 SQIVND (reference sequence). The V gene end was trimmed by 5 bases and the J gene end by 1 base; junction bases not matched to a gene: 18. The CDR3 extends over 19 amino acids. The CDR3 region has the DNA TGTGCCAGTAGTTACGTTCCGGGGACAGGCGAGGAACGTAACTATGGCTACACCTTC. Residues: CASSYVPGTGEERNYGYTF.

This chain uses TRBV30 with TRBJ2-1; 10 bases map to TRBD1. In germline, CDR1 is GTSNPN, CDR2 SVGIG (reference sequence). CDR3 length: 15 amino acids. V was pared by 1 base and J by 7 bases, with 7 bases of the junction left unmatched. The CDR3 bases are TGTGCCTGGAGTGACCTGGGACAGGGGAGGAATGAGCAGTTCTTC. Its protein is CAWSDLGQGRNEQFF.

This rearrangement joins TRBV4-1 to TRBJ1-2; 9 nucleotides align to TRBD1. This CDR3 spans 18 amino acids. Trimming cost V 3 bases and J 3 bases; bases outside gene matches: 14. Germline V gene lookup returns CDR1 MGHRA and CDR2 YSYEKL. The CDR3 reads CASSHPKGAGTGYYGYTF. Here the CDR3 DNA reads TGCGCCAGCAGCCATCCCAAGGGCGCCGGGACAGGGTACTATGGCTACACCTTC.

The chain is built from TRBV9 and TRBJ1-2, with D possibly matching TRBD1 (5 bases). The CDR3 covers 15 residues. The V end lost 5 bases, the J end lost 8 bases, and 22 bases lay between the germline ends. Germline CDR1 is SGDLS and CDR2 is YYNGEE. For the CDR3, the DNA is TGTGCCAGCAGTAAACAACCGGGACCTCTAGTCGGCTACACCTTC. Protein: CASSKQPGPLVGYTF.

This clone occurred once. The chain combines TRBV5-6 with TRBJ2-2; D call uncertain. CDR3 length: 14 residues. Germline V gene data show CDR1 as SGHDT and CDR2 as YYEEEE. Between the trimmed V and J ends, which lost 0 bases and 0 bases, there was a span of 3 bases. CDR3 DNA sequence: TGTGCCAGCAGCTTGGTATCGAACACCGGGGAGCTGTTTTTT. It yields the protein CASSLVSNTGELFF.

V and J are TRBV9 and TRBJ2-5; D possibly matches TRBD1 or TRBD2 (5 bases each). V was pared by 0 bases and J by 2 bases, with 11 bases between. CDR1 and CDR2 from the germline V gene are SGDLS and YYNGEE. The length of the CDR3 is 15 residues. The CDR3 sequence: CASSVGGSLQETQYF. CDR3 in DNA: TGTGCCAGCAGCGTAGGGGGGAGTTTACAAGAGACCCAGTACTTC. Variable domain in full (rest from reference TRBV9 and TRBJ2-5): DSGVTQTPKHLITATGQRVTLRCSPRSGDLSVYWYQQSLDQGLQFLIQYYNGEERAKGNILERFSAQQFPDLHSELNLSSLELGDSALYFCASSVGGSLQETQYFGPGTRLLVL.

V usage is TRBV18 and J usage is TRBJ1-5; TRBD1 agrees at 10 bases. Unmatched junction bases numbered 7, after V lost 3 bases and J lost 5 bases. Germline CDR1 and CDR2: KGHSH and LQKENI. The CDR3 runs to 16 residues. The CDR3 region is CASSPYVDRGHQPQHF. As DNA, the CDR3 is TGTGCCAGCTCACCTTACGTCGACAGGGGGCATCAGCCCCAGCATTTT.

This clone has a handful of counts. The chain links TRBV11-3 to TRBJ2-5; D call uncertain. CDR1 is SGHNT, CDR2 YENEEA, per germline. CDR3 length: 16 amino acids. Trimming left V 5 bases short and J 1 base short, with 17 bases between. The CDR3: CASSPLSWPTQETQYF. The CDR3 DNA follows: TGTGCCAGCAGCCCCCTAAGTTGGCCAACCCAAGAGACCCAGTACTTC.

The chain uses TRBV7-2 and TRBJ2-7; D is possibly TRBD1 or TRBD2 (6 bases each). In germline, CDR1 is SGHTA, CDR2 FQGNSA. V was shortened by 2 bases and J by 4 bases, with 12 bases between the two germline ends. The CDR3 has 14 amino acids. The DNA of the CDR3 is TGTGCCAGCAGCTTACGGGGGCGCGGGTACGAGCAGTACTTC. It encodes CASSLRGRGYEQYF.

This clone was counted once. The chain couples TRBV29-1 to TRBJ2-2; either TRBD1 or TRBD2 may supply D (5 bases each). This CDR3 is built from 14 residues. V was clipped by 7 bases and J by 6 bases, with 18 bases between them. Looked up from germline, CDR1 is SQVTM and CDR2 is ANQGSEA. As DNA, the CDR3 is TGCAGCGCTGGACACAAGAACGGGGCCGGGGAGCTGTTTTTT. This encodes CSAGHKNGAGELFF.

The V call is TRBV7-2, the J call TRBJ2-7; 8 bases fit TRBD2. V lost 4 bases, J lost 5 bases, and 7 bases stayed unmatched. CDR1 and CDR2 from the germline V gene are SGHTA and FQGNSA. There are 14 residues in the CDR3. The CDR3 region is CASSSGLARDEQYF. The CDR3 DNA sequence: TGTGCCAGCAGCTCTGGACTAGCTAGAGACGAGCAGTACTTC.

The chain recombines TRBV4-3 with TRBJ2-6; D is ambiguous. Germline loops: CDR1 LGHNA, CDR2 YSLEER. V was cut by 0 bases and J by 0 bases, with 15 bases left in between. The CDR3 loop spans 19 amino acids. The CDR3 nucleotides read TGCGCCAGCAGCCAAGATCATGGTCATAAAGACTCTGGGGCCAACGTCCTGACTTTC. Translated, it gives CASSQDHGHKDSGANVLTF.

This sequence joins TRBV12-5 and TRBJ2-3; D is uncertain. Germline CDR1 LGHNT, CDR2 FRNRAP. Trimming removed 3 bases at V and 3 bases at J, with 10 bases between. The CDR3 covers 14 residues. CDR3 nucleotides: TGTGCTAGTGGTTTTTTTACCGTTACAGATACGCAGTATTTT. Its translation: CASGFFTVTDTQYF.

This rearrangement joins TRBV9 to TRBJ1-4, with a tentative D call TRBD1 (5 bases). This CDR3 has 17 amino acids. Between the trimmed V and J ends, which lost 3 bases and 7 bases, there was a span of 22 bases. Germline V gene lookup returns CDR1 SGDLS and CDR2 YYNGEE. CDR3 DNA: TGTGCCAGCAGCGAGAGAACGGGAGGGCATGGGGGTGAAAAACTGTTTTTT. Encoded protein: CASSERTGGHGGEKLFF. The full variable domain, rest sourced from reference TRBV9 and TRBJ1-4, is DSGVTQTPKHLITATGQRVTLRCSPRSGDLSVYWYQQSLDQGLQFLIQYYNGEERAKGNILERFSAQQFPDLHSELNLSSLELGDSALYFCASSERTGGHGGEKLFFGSGTQLSVL.

The V and J genes are TRBV6-1 and TRBJ1-2; D gene ambiguous. Germline V gene sequence: CDR1 MNHNS, CDR2 SASEGT. Trimming removed 3 bases at V and 5 bases at J, with 13 bases between. The CDR3 runs to 14 residues. Written as DNA, the CDR3 is TGTGCCAGCAGTGACCCCCTCCCCGTTTATGGCTACACCTTC. Residues: CASSDPLPVYGYTF.

The chain joins TRBV15 to TRBJ1-1; no definite D call. V lost 4 bases and J lost 6, with 12 bases in between. Germline loops: CDR1 LNHNV, CDR2 YYDKDF (reference sequence). The CDR3 spans 13 residues. CDR3 sequence: CATSNLAGAEAFF. The CDR3 bases are TGTGCCACCAGCAACCTGGCTGGTGCTGAAGCTTTCTTT.

V usage is TRBV6-5 and J usage is TRBJ2-7; 8 bases align to TRBD1. Germline CDR1 reads MNHEY; CDR2 reads SVGAGI. After removal of 10 bases from V and 5 bases from J, the junction contained 7 bases not matched to a gene. The CDR3 covers 12 residues. The CDR3 here is CATSGTGNEQYF. The CDR3 DNA is TGTGCCACCTCCGGGACAGGCAACGAGCAGTACTTC.

V usage is TRBV6-5 and J usage is TRBJ1-2; D not certain. V shed 8 bases and J shed 6 bases, with 10 bases lying between them. Germline-derived CDR1 and CDR2 are MNHEY and SVGAGI. The CDR3 sequence is 11 residues long. The DNA of the CDR3 is TGTGCCAGCGGGAGGAGAGATGGCTACACCTTC. It is translated as CASGRRDGYTF.

This chain joins TRBV7-9 and TRBJ1-2, with a tentative D call TRBD1 (5 bases). Germline loops: CDR1 SEHNR, CDR2 FQNEAQ (reference sequence). V lost 4 bases to trimming and J lost 7 bases, with 16 bases between them. The CDR3 runs to 14 residues. The CDR3 here is CASSYSGTGFGYTF. CDR3 DNA: TGTGCCAGCAGCTACTCCGGGACCGGCTTTGGCTACACCTTC. Full variable domain (outside the CDR3, taken from reference TRBV7-9 and TRBJ1-2): DTGVSQNPRHKITKRGQNVTFRCDPISEHNRLYWYRQTLGQGPEFLTYFQNEAQLEKSRLLSDRFSAERPKGSFSTLEIQRTEQGDSAMYLCASSYSGTGFGYTFGSGTRLTVV.

The chain has TRBV6-1 and TRBJ2-7, with D maybe TRBD1 (5 bases). Germline V lookup: CDR1 MNHNS, CDR2 SASEGT. CDR3 size: 14 residues. Trimming cost V 4 bases and J 2 bases, with 12 bases left between them. For the CDR3, the DNA is TGTGCCAGCAGTGGAGCAGGGTTTGCCTACGAGCAGTACTTC. It is translated as CASSGAGFAYEQYF.

The chain employs TRBV19 and TRBJ2-2; no firm D call. V lost 3 bases and J lost 10, with 15 bases in between. CDR1 is LNHDA, CDR2 SQIVND, per germline (reference sequence). The CDR3 runs to 14 residues. The CDR3 DNA reads TGTGCCAGTAGTATGGGATTCACAAGCGAGGAGCTGTTTTTT. This encodes CASSMGFTSEELFF.

The sample holds one count of this clone. The CDR3 sequence: CASSSSGADGYTF. The CDR3 DNA sequence: TGTGCCAGCAGTTCCTCGGGGGCGGATGGCTACACCTTC. The V and J genes are TRBV27 and TRBJ1-2, with a possible D match to TRBD1 (6 bases). Germline V lookup: CDR1 MNHEY, CDR2 SMNVEV (reference sequence). The V end lost 4 bases, the J end lost 6 bases, and 12 bases lay between the germline ends. This CDR3 region has 13 residues.

The J gene is TRBJ2-2, the V gene TRBV11-2; 10 bases map to TRBD2. In germline, CDR1 is SGHAT, CDR2 FQNNGV. The CDR3 spans 16 residues. The J segment lost 7 bases and the V segment lost 5 bases, leaving 10 bases of the junction unmatched. This CDR3 is CASSKSSGGRNGELFF. The CDR3 region has the DNA TGTGCCAGCAGCAAATCTAGCGGGGGTCGAAACGGGGAGCTGTTTTTT.

The chain joins TRBV5-1 to TRBJ1-2, with D maybe TRBD1 (6 bases). Trimming took 4 bases from V and 6 from J, leaving 19 bases between them. Germline V gene data show CDR1 as SGHRS and CDR2 as YFSETQ. The CDR3 is 15 residues long. The CDR3 DNA follows: TGCGCCAGCAGCACCCAGACAGGCTCCTCTAATGGCTACACCTTC. It encodes CASSTQTGSSNGYTF.

The V call is TRBV19, the J call TRBJ2-2, with D maybe TRBD1 (6 bases). Germline V gene lookup returns CDR1 LNHDA and CDR2 SQIVND (reference sequence). V lost 4 bases and J 3 bases, leaving 9 bases between the germline ends. The CDR3 contains 14 residues. The CDR3 reads CASSNTGYTGELFF. The CDR3 nucleotides are TGTGCCAGTAGTAACACAGGGTACACCGGGGAGCTGTTTTTT.

The chain joins TRBV10-3 to TRBJ2-2, with D perhaps assigned TRBD1 or TRBD2 (5 bases each). CDR3 length: 16 amino acids. Germline V gene data show CDR1 as ENHRY and CDR2 as SYGVKD. Between the trimmed V and J ends, which lost 3 bases and 4 bases, there was a span of 15 bases. CDR3 nucleotide sequence: TGTGCCATCAGTGACGTGGGGGAGATGGGCACCGGGGAGCTGTTTTTT. This encodes CAISDVGEMGTGELFF.

The chain joins TRBV5-6 to TRBJ2-2; unclear D gene. Germline CDR1 SGHDT, CDR2 YYEEEE. V dropped 0 bases and J dropped 5 bases, with 11 bases sitting between them. This CDR3 comprises 15 residues. CDR3 nucleotide sequence: TGTGCCAGCAGCTTGGTTTTTGGGGATACCGGGGAGCTGTTTTTT. The encoded protein is CASSLVFGDTGELFF.